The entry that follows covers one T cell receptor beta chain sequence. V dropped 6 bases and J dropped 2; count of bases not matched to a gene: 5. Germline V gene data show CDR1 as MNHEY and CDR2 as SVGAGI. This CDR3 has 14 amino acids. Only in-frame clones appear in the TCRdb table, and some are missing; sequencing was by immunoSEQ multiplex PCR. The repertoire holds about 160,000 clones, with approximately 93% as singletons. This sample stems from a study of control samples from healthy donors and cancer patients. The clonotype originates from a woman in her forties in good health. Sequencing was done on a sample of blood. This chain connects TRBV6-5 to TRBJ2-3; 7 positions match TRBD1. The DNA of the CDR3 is TGTGCCAGCAGCCGGGACAGCCTCACAGATACGCAGTATTTT. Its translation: CASSRDSLTDTQYF.